These T cell receptor beta chains were read from a single sample in a study of blood T cell repertoires in COVID-19. Data came from immunoSEQ multiplex PCR; TCRdb stores just in-frame clones and leaves some out. The sample lists hundreds of thousands of clones; 83% were seen once. The material sequenced was PBMCs or T cells enriched from blood (not recorded which). The receptors were sampled from a woman aged 40 to 55 who had been exposed to COVID-19. Both conserved end residues are part of each CDR3. A D gene is named only where the DNA matches it firmly. Size is omitted from some rows. Given values are once, few, many or a class for expanded clones.

clone_size	v_call	j_call	d_call	cdr3_nt	cdr3_aa
.	TRBV5-6	TRBJ1-2	.	TGTGCCAGCAGCGCGGCAGGGTCTCCTAGGTATGGCTACACCTTC	CASSAAGSPRYGYTF
.	TRBV29-1	TRBJ2-2	TRBD2	TGCAGCGTTTTGGGACTAGCGGGGGGTACGAACACCGGGGAGCTGTTTTTT	CSVLGLAGGTNTGELFF
.	TRBV28	TRBJ1-2	.	TGTGCCAGCAGTTTACCGGAAGGGGATGGCTACACCTTC	CASSLPEGDGYTF
.	TRBV19	TRBJ2-2	TRBD2	TGTGCCAGTAGTATTAGGGCACTAGCGGGCCACACCGGGGAGCTGTTTTTT	CASSIRALAGHTGELFF
few	TRBV19	TRBJ2-3	TRBD2	TGTGCCAGTAGTATGGGGCGGGGGGCGAATACGCAGTATTTT	CASSMGRGANTQYF
.	TRBV7-8	TRBJ2-1	.	TGTGCCAGCAGCTTAACCCGGACTGAACTCTACAATGAGCAGTTCTTC	CASSLTRTELYNEQFF
.	TRBV29-1	TRBJ2-3	.	TGCAGCGTGTCCGAACGGGATACGCAGTATTTT	CSVSERDTQYF
.	TRBV27	TRBJ2-1	TRBD1	TGTGCCAGCAGTCCGGACAGGTTTGCTTTCTACAATGAGCAGTTCTTC	CASSPDRFAFYNEQFF
.	TRBV27	TRBJ2-1	.	TGTGCCAGCAGTTTCCCCCGGGCCCCGGGGGATATGGAGCAGTTCTTC	CASSFPRAPGDMEQFF
.	TRBV28	TRBJ1-5	TRBD1	TGTGCCAGCAGTTTGGGGGACAGAAGCAATCAGCCCCAGCATTTT	CASSLGDRSNQPQHF
once	TRBV7-6	TRBJ1-1	TRBD1	TGTGCCAGCCAAGGACAGGGCGACGAAGCTTTCTTT	CASQGQGDEAFF